Given below is one T cell receptor (beta chain) in context. Its antigen is still unknown. The CDR3 runs to 15 residues. V dropped 10 bases and J dropped 0 bases, with 15 bases sitting between them. Germline CDR1 and CDR2: ENHRY and SYGVKD. A multiplex PCR was run with 60 Vbeta primers and 13 Jbeta primers. TCRdb's table, derived via immunoSEQ multiplex PCR, lists solely in-frame clones and lacks some. This sample carries some 140,000 clones, more than 70% of them seen once, and the ten largest clones take 2.5% to 4%. These data are taken from a study of cytomegalovirus exposure and HLA in healthy donors. Points from the study as a whole: Indistinguishable V segments, including TRBV6-2 and TRBV6-3, were excluded. Specific recognition of CMV antigens was confirmed in vitro for a few chains (all CMV-associated). Among TCR sequences, most were rare, though some public TCRs appeared in many donors.

Material for sequencing was PBMCs. This clonotype was obtained from a man aged 35 to 55 in good health and CMV-seronegative. The chain has TRBV10-3 and TRBJ1-4, with D possibly being TRBD1 (6 bases). CDR3 region: CATTGSGATNEKLFF. CDR3 nucleotide sequence: TGTGCCACCACAGGGAGCGGCGCAACTAATGAAAAACTGTTTTTT.